One T cell receptor beta chain is described in this entry. The CDR3 totals 15 residues. V shed 5 bases, J shed 3 bases, and the junction held 4 bases outside the gene matches. Germline V gene sequence: CDR1 SGHDT, CDR2 YYEEEE. Sequencing was performed with immunoSEQ multiplex PCR; in TCRdb, only in-frame clones are kept and a portion is missing. The sample records about 68,000 clones, just over 90% being singletons. Sequenced: PBMCs. This sequence originates from a middle-aged man with rheumatoid arthritis. This sequence joins TRBV5-6 and TRBJ2-7; TRBD2 matches 14 bases. The CDR3 sequence: CASRVGTSGSYEQYF. DNA for the CDR3: TGTGCCAGCAGAGTTGGGACTAGCGGGAGCTACGAGCAGTACTTC.